This T cell receptor (beta chain) was documented in a study of blood T cell repertoires in COVID-19. On the study more broadly: COVID-19 samples, acute and convalescent, were from the United States, Italy and Spain. The analysed material was cDNA or gDNA that came from T cells, B-cell-depleted T cells, or PBMCs.

Under the authors' procedure: Using reference gene primer amplification, nucleated cell counts were estimated. Produced via immunoSEQ multiplex PCR; TCRdb's table is partial and in-frame only. V and J calls and clone size are as listed in that table; D and trimming were resolved from the DNA. The sample contains a few hundred thousand clones, roughly four fifths of which appear only once. The V and J ends lost 2 bases and 0 bases respectively, with 11 bases between them. Germline lookup yields CDR1 SGHTA and CDR2 FQGNSA. The CDR3 contains 15 residues. The sequence derives from a man aged 40-49 years who had been exposed to COVID-19. J is TRBJ2-7 and V is TRBV7-2, with a tentative D call TRBD1 (6 bases). Sequenced: PBMCs or T cells enriched from blood (not recorded which). DNA for the CDR3: TGTGCCAGCAGCTTATTTCAGGGGAGCTCCTACGAGCAGTACTTC. It codes for CASSLFQGSSYEQYF. The variable domain in full, with the rest retrieved from reference TRBV7-2 and TRBJ2-7, is GAGVSQSPSNKVTEKGKDVELRCDPISGHTALYWYRQSLGQGLEFLIYFQGNSAPDKSGLPSDRFSAERTGGSVSTLTIQRTQQEDSAVYLCASSLFQGSSYEQYFGPGTRLTVT.